The 29 T cell receptor beta chains in this list originate from one sample, sequenced in a study of blood T cell repertoires in COVID-19. This table comes from immunoSEQ multiplex PCR, and its TCRdb copy is limited to in-frame clones, with some not included. The sample includes 200,000 to 300,000 clones, 92% of them seen just once. Sequencing used peripheral blood. These receptors came from a man aged 25 to 40 with COVID-19, enrolled during active disease.

This rearrangement joins TRBV3-1 (or the pseudogene TRBV3-2) to TRBJ2-7; 10 bases are shared with TRBD1. V lost 4 bases to trimming and J lost 3 bases; unmatched junction nucleotides: 9. Germline lookup yields CDR1 LGHDT and CDR2 YNNKEL (reference sequence). The CDR3 runs to 16 residues. The CDR3 region has the DNA TGTGCCAGCAGCCGCACCGGGACAGGGGTCTTCTACGAGCAGTACTTC. Translating it yields CASSRTGTGVFYEQYF.

V and J are TRBV19 and TRBJ1-2; 7 bases match TRBD1. There are 16 residues in the CDR3. Germline V gene lookup returns CDR1 LNHDA and CDR2 SQIVND (reference sequence). Trimming took 4 bases from V and 7 from J; bases not matched to a gene: 15. This CDR3 is CASSRSVGTVLLGYTF. In DNA form, the CDR3 reads TGTGCCAGTAGTAGGTCGGTGGGGACAGTTCTCCTTGGCTACACCTTC.

The chain joins TRBV9 to TRBJ1-6; 7 bases are shared with TRBD1. CDR1 is SGDLS and CDR2 is YYNGEE in the germline V gene. The CDR3 consists of 16 residues. V lost 0 bases to trimming and J lost 7 bases; unmatched junction nucleotides: 7. The CDR3 bases are TGTGCCAGCAGCGTAGGTTCGACAGGGACGAATTCACCCCTCCACTTT. As protein: CASSVGSTGTNSPLHF.

The gene calls are TRBV19 and TRBJ2-6; 11 nucleotides align to TRBD2. CDR3 size: 20 residues. V lost 1 base, J lost 0 bases, and 8 bases stayed unmatched. Germline CDR1 and CDR2: LNHDA and SQIVND (reference sequence). CDR3: CASSIVASGGTASGANVLTF. CDR3 nucleotide sequence: TGTGCCAGTAGTATAGTCGCTAGCGGGGGGACGGCCTCTGGGGCCAACGTCCTGACTTTC.

The chain has TRBV11-3 and TRBJ2-3, with unresolved D. This CDR3 is built from 13 residues. The germline V gene encodes CDR1 SGHNT and CDR2 YENEEA. V lost 6 bases and J 4 bases, leaving 11 bases between the germline ends. The CDR3 here is CASSLSRADTQYF. DNA for the CDR3: TGTGCCAGCAGTTTATCCCGCGCAGATACGCAGTATTTT.

The chain has TRBV19 and TRBJ2-1, with 9 bases identical to TRBD2. The V gene's germline CDR1 is LNHDA and CDR2 SQIVND (reference sequence). Losses at the gene ends were 7 bases for V and 8 bases for J; bases not matched to a gene: 12. CDR3 length: 15 residues. The CDR3 here is CASTPGSGGSYEQFF. DNA of the CDR3: TGTGCCAGTACCCCCGGTAGCGGGGGATCTTATGAGCAGTTCTTC.

As regards this clone: Being one base from a much bigger clone, this may be a read error. This chain joins TRBV20-1 and TRBJ2-7; perhaps TRBD1 as D (5 bases). Trimming removed 4 bases at V and 5 bases at J, with 9 bases between. The CDR3 covers 11 residues. Germline V CDR1 and CDR2: DFQATT, SNEGSKA (reference sequence). Here the CDR3 reads CSAKSGHEQYF. CDR3 DNA: TGCAGTGCTAAATCAGGGCACGAGCAGTACTTC.

The chain uses TRBV10-1 and TRBJ2-3, with 7 bases matching TRBD2. The germline V gene encodes CDR1 WNHNN and CDR2 SYGVQD (reference sequence). This CDR3 is built from 14 residues. Trimming removed 8 bases from V and 3 bases from J; junction bases left unmatched: 8. The chain's CDR3 is CASGAGDRTDTQYF. The CDR3 DNA reads as TGCGCCAGCGGTGCGGGGGATCGTACAGATACGCAGTATTTT.

The V call is TRBV7-2, the J call TRBJ2-7; no clear D gene. The CDR3 is 14 amino acids. Trimming removed 4 bases at V and 0 bases at J, with 10 bases between. Germline V gene data show CDR1 as SGHTA and CDR2 as FQGNSA. CDR3 in DNA: TGTGCCAGCAGCTCATCACTGAGCTCCTACGAGCAGTACTTC. It translates to CASSSSLSSYEQYF.

This sequence joins TRBV3-1 (or the pseudogene TRBV3-2) and TRBJ1-2, with D perhaps matching TRBD1 (6 bases). In germline, CDR1 is LGHDT, CDR2 YNNKEL (reference sequence). The CDR3 loop spans 16 amino acids. V was shortened by 1 base and J by 8 bases, with 20 bases between the two germline ends. The CDR3 nucleotides read TGTGCCAGCAGCCAAGGGAGTGGGGACACCTTTGACGGCTACACCTTC. Its protein is CASSQGSGDTFDGYTF.

The table lists this clone with a count of one. The chain links TRBV12-3 or TRBV12-4 to TRBJ2-1; D gene uncertain. V shed 5 bases and J shed 8 bases, with 13 bases lying between them. CDR3 length: 13 amino acids. CDR3 coding DNA: TGTGCCAGCAGTCCGGGTAGTTGGGATGAGCAGTTCTTC. This sequence encodes CASSPGSWDEQFF.

CDR3 sequence reads: CSASHRGRGTEAFF. CDR3 DNA sequence: TGCAGTGCTAGTCACAGGGGGCGTGGGACTGAAGCTTTCTTT. This rearrangement joins TRBV20-1 to TRBJ1-1; 9 bases align to TRBD1. Germline trimming cut 3 bases from V and 5 bases from J; bases unmatched to any gene: 7. Per germline, CDR1 DFQATT and CDR2 SNEGSKA (reference sequence). The CDR3 contains 14 residues.

The chain employs TRBV7-9 and TRBJ2-5; D is possibly TRBD2 (6 bases). This CDR3 region has 13 residues. Per germline, CDR1 SEHNR and CDR2 FQNEAQ (reference sequence). V was pared by 2 bases and J by 5 bases, with 9 bases between. This CDR3 reads CASSLRRGETQYF. In DNA, the CDR3 is TGTGCCAGCAGCTTACGACGGGGGGAGACCCAGTACTTC.

DNA of the CDR3: TGTGCCAGCAGCTCACAGGGGATTAACACTGAAGCTTTCTTT. Its translation: CASSSQGINTEAFF. The chain employs TRBV5-4 and TRBJ1-1; 7 positions agree with TRBD1. The CDR3 length is 14 residues. V lost 3 bases to trimming and J lost 2 bases; unmatched junction nucleotides: 4. CDR1 is SGHNT and CDR2 is YYREEE in the germline V gene (reference sequence).

The gene calls are TRBV7-3 and TRBJ1-2, with 9 bases lining up with TRBD1. The CDR3 is 13 residues long. V shed 4 bases, J shed 6 bases, and the junction held 3 bases outside the gene matches. The germline V gene has CDR1 SGHTA and CDR2 FQGTGA. The DNA of the CDR3 is TGTGCCAGCAGCTCAGGACAGGGGAATGGCTACACCTTC. It specifies CASSSGQGNGYTF.

The chain combines TRBV21-1 with TRBJ2-7; the D call TRBD1 from the table was never checked on the DNA. TRBV21-1 is described as a pseudogene. This CDR3 has 15 residues. DNA for the CDR3: TGTGCCAGCAGCAACCCCGGGACAGGGACCCTCGAGCAGTACTTC. This codes for CASSNPGTGTLEQYF.

This chain links TRBV10-3 with TRBJ2-3, with TRBD2 matching 8 bases. The CDR3 runs 14 residues. CDR1 is ENHRY, CDR2 SYGVKD, per germline. With V trimmed by 4 bases and J by 5 bases, 5 bases remained unmatched. DNA of the CDR3: TGTGCCATCAGTGTGAGCGGGGGAGGAGATACGCAGTATTTT. It translates to CAISVSGGGDTQYF.

The chain couples TRBV3-1 (or the pseudogene TRBV3-2) to TRBJ2-7; maybe TRBD1 (6 bases). V was clipped by 1 base and J by 5 bases, with 15 bases between them. Germline V gene lookup returns CDR1 LGHDT and CDR2 YNNKEL (reference sequence). CDR3 length equals 15 residues. CDR3 sequence: CASSQVQGPKDEQYF. CDR3 nucleotides: TGTGCCAGCAGCCAAGTACAGGGCCCCAAAGACGAGCAGTACTTC.

The CDR3 here is CASSRITGSYTEAFF. The CDR3 coding sequence is TGTGCCAGTAGTCGTATAACGGGATCTTACACTGAAGCTTTCTTT. This chain connects TRBV19 to TRBJ1-1; D uncertain. Germline CDR1 is LNHDA and CDR2 is SQIVND (reference sequence). V dropped 5 bases and J dropped 3 bases, with 16 bases sitting between them. The CDR3 totals 15 residues.

This CDR3 is CASDPGGAVGTDTQYF. As DNA, the CDR3 is TGTGCTAGTGACCCCGGTGGGGCCGTCGGCACAGATACGCAGTATTTT. The chain links TRBV12-5 to TRBJ2-3; tentatively, D is TRBD1 (5 bases). There are 16 residues in the CDR3. Germline CDR1 LGHNT, CDR2 FRNRAP. V lost 7 bases and J 1 base, leaving 18 bases between the germline ends. The full variable domain, in which reference TRBV12-5 and TRBJ2-3 provide the parts outside the CDR3, is DARVTQTPRHKVTEMGQEVTMRCQPILGHNTVFWYRQTMMQGLELLAYFRNRAPLDDSGMPKDRFSAEMPDATLATLKIQPSEPRDSAVYFCASDPGGAVGTDTQYFGPGTRLTVL.

The gene calls are TRBV12-3 or TRBV12-4 and TRBJ2-1; D might be TRBD1 (7 bases). CDR3 length: 12 residues. Trimming pared 6 bases from V and 11 bases from J, leaving 14 bases between. CDR3 DNA sequence: TGTGCCAGCAGCCTGACAGGGAGGAAGCAGTTCTTC. Translation gives CASSLTGRKQFF.

This clone was picked up a small number of times. The chain uses TRBV10-2 and TRBJ2-3, with TRBD2 matching over 12 bases. The CDR3 is made up of 16 amino acids. Germline CDR1 reads WSHSY; CDR2 reads SAAADI. After removal of 3 bases from V and 5 bases from J, the junction contained 6 bases not matched to a gene. The CDR3 DNA reads TGCGCCAGCAGTGATCCTAGCGGGGGGGCTGGAGATACGCAGTATTTT. It encodes CASSDPSGGAGDTQYF.

The chain is built from TRBV18 and TRBJ1-1; 10 bases line up with TRBD1. CDR1 and CDR2 from the germline V gene are KGHSH and LQKENI. Trimming removed 6 bases from V and 0 bases from J; junction bases left unmatched: 7. The CDR3 is 16 amino acids. Here the CDR3 DNA reads TGTGCCAGCTCCCGAGGACAGGGGGTCATGAACACTGAAGCTTTCTTT. Its protein product is CASSRGQGVMNTEAFF.

The chain carries TRBV4-1 and TRBJ1-4, with D tentatively TRBD1 (5 bases). CDR1 MGHRA and CDR2 YSYEKL come from the germline V gene. This CDR3 comprises 14 residues. V lost 3 bases, J lost 2 bases, and 7 bases lay in between. In DNA form, the CDR3 reads TGCGCCAGCAGCCAGGCAGGGACTAATGAAAAACTGTTTTTT. Translating gives CASSQAGTNEKLFF.

The chain couples TRBV27 to TRBJ1-6; D is ambiguous. V was pared by 1 base and J by 7 bases, with 11 bases between. The CDR3 is 15 residues long. Germline V gives CDR1 MNHEY, CDR2 SMNVEV (reference sequence). CDR3 in DNA: TGTGCCAGCAGTTTATTAGGTACAGTGAATTCACCCCTCCACTTT. Translation gives CASSLLGTVNSPLHF.

The J gene is TRBJ1-1, the V gene TRBV11-2, with 9 positions matching TRBD1. Germline CDR1 and CDR2: SGHAT and FQNNGV. J was trimmed by 4 bases and V by 4 bases; bases with no gene match: 13. The CDR3 totals 17 residues. For the CDR3, the DNA is TGTGCCAGCAGCTCAAATATAAGACAGGGGGGAATCACTGAAGCTTTCTTT. Its protein is CASSSNIRQGGITEAFF.

The rearrangement links TRBV2 to TRBJ1-1, with 8 bases aligning to TRBD1. V was clipped by 6 bases and J by 0 bases; unmatched bases: 6. Germline V gives CDR1 SNHLY, CDR2 FYNNEI. CDR3 length equals 15 residues. The CDR3 reads CASRPDRALNTEAFF. The CDR3 DNA sequence: TGTGCCAGCAGGCCGGACAGGGCCCTGAACACTGAAGCTTTCTTT.

The genes are TRBV4-1 and TRBJ1-3; possibly TRBD1 for D (6 bases). The germline gives CDR1 MGHRA, CDR2 YSYEKL. The CDR3 is made up of 20 amino acids. V gave up 0 bases and J gave up 3 bases, with 24 bases separating them. CDR3 sequence: CASSQEGGIGGLTRGNTIYF. In DNA, the CDR3 is TGCGCCAGCAGCCAAGAGGGAGGAATCGGGGGGCTGACACGTGGAAACACCATATATTTT.

This chain links TRBV6-5 with TRBJ1-5, with 9 bases identical to TRBD1. The V and J ends lost 5 bases and 5 bases, in that order; junction bases with no gene match: 4. Germline CDR1 reads MNHEY; CDR2 reads SVGAGI. CDR3 size: 14 residues. The CDR3 bases are TGTGCCAGCAGTCTTCGACAGGGGGATCAGCCCCAGCATTTT. This translates into CASSLRQGDQPQHF.